The TCR beta chain described here comes from a study of CD8 T cells in ankylosing spondylitis. General study findings and limits: The authors reported significant enrichment of disease-linked clones in matched ankylosing spondylitis synovial fluid. One TCR beta motif, made up of seven to nine highly homologous variants, appeared characteristic of ankylosing spondylitis blood.

V lost 3 bases, J lost 0 bases, and 21 bases lay in between. The germline CDR1 and CDR2 sequences are SGHDT and YYEEEE. This CDR3 region has 18 residues. To note about this clonotype: The target antigen is unknown.

Via MiXCR, TCRdb re-called the 5' RACE reads, giving one row per CDR3 protein. The sample includes 250,000 to 300,000 distinct CDR3 sequences, around 19% of them seen just once. Sequencing used blood, either unsorted or a sorted T cell fraction (not recorded which). This chain links TRBV5-6 with TRBJ1-1, with D perhaps matching TRBD1 (6 bases). The sequence was obtained from a male donor with ankylosing spondylitis or in good health (not recorded which). In nucleotides, the CDR3 is TGTGCCAGCAGCTGGGGGGTCGGGGGCGTGGGAATGAACACTGAAGCTTTCTTT. Its translation is CASSWGVGGVGMNTEAFF.